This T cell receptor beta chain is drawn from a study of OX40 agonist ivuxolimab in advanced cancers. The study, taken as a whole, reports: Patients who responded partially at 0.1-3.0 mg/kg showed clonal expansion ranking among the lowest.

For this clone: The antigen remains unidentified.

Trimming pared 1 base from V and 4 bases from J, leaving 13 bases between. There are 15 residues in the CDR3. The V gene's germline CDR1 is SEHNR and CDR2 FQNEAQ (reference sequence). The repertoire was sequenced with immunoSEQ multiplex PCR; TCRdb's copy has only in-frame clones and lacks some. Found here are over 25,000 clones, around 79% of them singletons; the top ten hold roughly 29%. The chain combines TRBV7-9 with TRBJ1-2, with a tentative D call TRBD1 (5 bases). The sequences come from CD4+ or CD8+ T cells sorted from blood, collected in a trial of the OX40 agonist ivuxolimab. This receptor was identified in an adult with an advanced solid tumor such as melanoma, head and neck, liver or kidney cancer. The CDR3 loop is CASSLVPGRVYGYTF. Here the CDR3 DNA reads TGTGCCAGCAGCTTAGTCCCAGGGAGGGTCTATGGCTACACCTTC.